This T cell receptor beta chain was identified in a study of blood T cell repertoires in COVID-19. Study details: Specimens from acute and convalescent COVID-19 originated in the United States, Italy and Spain. In each case, the material was cDNA or gDNA derived from T cells, B-cell-depleted T cells, or PBMCs.

The CDR3 runs 12 residues. Trimming pared 7 bases from V and 4 bases from J, leaving 10 bases between. Germline V gene lookup returns CDR1 ENHRY and CDR2 SYGVKD. In the original processing: Reference gene primer amplification yielded estimated nucleated cell counts. This table comes from immunoSEQ multiplex PCR, and its TCRdb copy is limited to in-frame clones, with some not included. The V and J calls and clone size are taken from that table; D and trimming were inferred from the DNA. This sample has tens of thousands of clones, with approximately 78% found just once. Sample: peripheral blood. The source is a human donor with acute or convalescent COVID-19. The donor label of this sample is uncertain. The chain uses TRBV10-3 and TRBJ1-2; perhaps TRBD1 as D (6 bases). The CDR3 nucleotides are TGTGCCATCAATACAGGGATCTATGGCTACACCTTC. Its protein product is CAINTGIYGYTF.